This T cell receptor (beta chain) derives from a study of CD8 T cells in Susac syndrome. Germline V gene lookup returns CDR1 DFQATT and CDR2 SNEGSKA (reference sequence). CDR3 length: 15 residues. V lost 5 bases and J lost 5; bases outside the gene matches: 12. Reverse transcription of 0.5 to 1 ug RNA was performed with random hexamers. TCRdb reprocessed the immunoSEQ multiplex PCR reads via MiXCR and lists one record per CDR3 protein. This table has roughly 180,000 distinct CDR3 sequences, 90% to 95% appearing once. The sequencing sample was made of CD4+ T cells from PBMCs. The receptor was isolated from a human donor with Susac syndrome. The chain uses TRBV20-1 and TRBJ2-1, with TRBD1 identical over 7 bases. CDR3 nucleotides: TGCAGTGCTTATAGCGCCGGGACAGCGGACAATGAGCAGTTCTTC. This codes for CSAYSAGTADNEQFF.